One TCR beta chain is described in this entry. Trimming removed 3 bases from V and 7 bases from J, with 7 bases in between. Germline V gives CDR1 SGHNT, CDR2 YYREEE (reference sequence). CDR3 length equals 12 residues. This sample is part of a study of cytomegalovirus exposure and HLA in healthy donors. Study-wide context: The same platform as the approximately 700 first-cohort repertoires was used for the 130 or so validation repertoires, a later analysis reported.

Clones were sequenced by immunoSEQ multiplex PCR, and TCRdb holds only the in-frame ones, with some missing. The table has 55,000 to 70,000 clones, around 94% seen once. The sequencing input was PBMCs. The receptor was derived from a man between 18 and 35 years old in good health and CMV-seronegative. The V call is TRBV5-4, the J call TRBJ2-2; no definite D call. CDR3 sequence (DNA): TGTGCCAGCAGCTCCGGTAGCGGGGAGCTGTTTTTT. The encoded protein is CASSSGSGELFF.